The clone carrying this TCR beta chain turned up a few times. The antigen remains unidentified. The data were taken from a study of blood T cells in healthy people across ages. Whole-study results and caveats: Older age coincided with a roughly linear decline in TCR beta diversity per million T cells.

The CDR3 covers 19 residues. Germline loops: CDR1 SGHRS, CDR2 YFSETQ. V was pared by 7 bases and J by 1 base, with 24 bases between. PCR was performed a second time for 7 to 11 cycles using a sample-barcoded 5' primer and a J-beta primer mix. One entry per CDR3 protein, called by TCRdb with MiXCR from the 5' RACE reads. The sample lists 2 million or so distinct CDR3 sequences; about 50% were seen once. This TCR derives from a woman between 40 and 55 years old in good health. The source material was blood. V is TRBV5-1 and J is TRBJ2-6, with D maybe TRBD2 (6 bases). CDR3 loop: CASGEEGTPLYSGANVLTF. CDR3 nucleotides: TGCGCCAGCGGGGAGGAGGGCACCCCCCTTTATTCTGGGGCCAACGTCCTGACTTTC.